This TCR beta chain emerged from a study of blood T cell repertoires in COVID-19. Overall study context: Acute and convalescent COVID-19 specimens originated in the United States, Italy and Spain. The cDNA or gDNA used as material had been derived from T cells, B-cell-depleted T cells, or PBMCs.

The V end was cut by 5 bases, the J end by 3 bases, with 10 bases between. The CDR3 totals 13 residues. In germline, CDR1 is LNHDA, CDR2 SQIVND (reference sequence). Original processing methods: Cell counts per sample came from amplifying reference gene primers. Profiled with immunoSEQ multiplex PCR; TCRdb holds only in-frame clones, not every one. Clone size and the V and J calls come from that table; the DNA yielded D and trimming. This table holds 55,000 to 80,000 clones, around 80% found once. The sequenced sample was peripheral blood. The receptor was derived from a human donor in a cohort sampled during active COVID-19. This sequence joins TRBV19 and TRBJ1-1; D is perhaps TRBD1 (5 bases). The CDR3 is CASSDRQYTEAFF. DNA of the CDR3: TGTGCCAGTAGTGACCGACAGTACACTGAAGCTTTCTTT.